Presented here are 32 T cell receptor beta chains from one specimen sequenced in a study of OX40 agonist ivuxolimab in advanced cancers. Produced via immunoSEQ multiplex PCR; TCRdb's table is partial and in-frame only. The data contain roughly 76,000 clones, 80% to 90% of them singletons. Source: CD4+ or CD8+ T cells sorted from blood, taken in a trial of the OX40 agonist ivuxolimab. The receptors stem from an adult with an advanced solid tumor such as melanoma, head and neck, liver or kidney cancer.

CDR3 in DNA: TGTGCCAGCACCCCCGAGGAGGGGGCCAACTATGGCTACACCTTC. Residues: CASTPEEGANYGYTF. The V call is TRBV6-4, the J call TRBJ1-2; 7 nucleotides line up with TRBD1. J lost 2 bases, V lost 7 bases, and 10 bases had no gene match. The CDR3 contains 15 residues. Germline V gene data show CDR1 as MRHNA and CDR2 as SNTAGT.

The J gene is TRBJ1-4, the V gene TRBV5-1, with TRBD1 as a possible D gene (5 bases). Trimming removed 0 bases from V and 0 bases from J, with 9 bases in between. The CDR3 is made up of 16 amino acids. Germline V gene lookup returns CDR1 SGHRS and CDR2 YFSETQ. For the CDR3, the DNA is TGCGCCAGCAGCTTGGCCGGGGCAACAACTAATGAAAAACTGTTTTTT. Protein: CASSLAGATTNEKLFF.

The V gene is TRBV10-3, the J gene TRBJ2-2, with 7 positions matching TRBD2. V lost 0 bases, J lost 4 bases, and 5 bases stayed unmatched. This CDR3 comprises 16 residues. Germline V gene data show CDR1 as ENHRY and CDR2 as SYGVKD. This CDR3 is CAISESVAGGTGELFF. The CDR3 nucleotides read TGTGCCATCAGTGAGTCTGTAGCGGGTGGCACCGGGGAGCTGTTTTTT.

The rearrangement links TRBV7-2 to TRBJ1-1; D is undetermined. Trimming took off 1 base at V and 1 base at J, with 16 bases between the two ends. The CDR3 spans 17 residues. Germline CDR1 and CDR2: SGHTA and FQGNSA. The CDR3 DNA sequence: TGTGCCAGCAGCTTAGACAGACTCGTGAAGACGAACACTGAAGCTTTCTTT. Residues: CASSLDRLVKTNTEAFF.

The chain employs TRBV6-1 and TRBJ2-3; a possible D gene is TRBD1 (5 bases). V shed 5 bases and J shed 0 bases, with 12 bases lying between them. The CDR3 totals 15 residues. Germline-derived CDR1 and CDR2 are MNHNS and SASEGT. CDR3 protein: CASSPGQGSTDTQYF. CDR3 bases: TGTGCCAGCAGTCCTGGACAAGGTAGCACAGATACGCAGTATTTT.

The V and J genes are TRBV9 and TRBJ1-4, with TRBD1 as a possible D gene (5 bases). Germline assignment: CDR1 SGDLS and CDR2 YYNGEE. The CDR3 sequence is 14 residues long. V lost 4 bases, J lost 0 bases, and 7 bases lay in between. This chain's CDR3 is CASSMTATNEKLFF. Written as DNA, the CDR3 is TGTGCCAGCAGCATGACAGCAACTAATGAAAAACTGTTTTTT.

The J gene is TRBJ2-4, the V gene TRBV7-3; 9 bases agree with TRBD1. The V segment lost 4 bases and the J segment 4 bases; nucleotides outside the gene matches: 11. The CDR3 runs to 17 residues. Germline CDR1 reads SGHTA; CDR2 reads FQGTGA. The CDR3 nucleotides read TGTGCCAGCAGCTCTCGGCCCTCCGGGACAGGGAAAAACATTCAGTACTTC. This sequence encodes CASSSRPSGTGKNIQYF.

V is TRBV5-1 and J is TRBJ2-1; no clear D. Germline CDR1 reads SGHRS; CDR2 reads YFSETQ. This CDR3 comprises 15 residues. Trimming pared 1 base from V and 0 bases from J, leaving 8 bases between. In DNA, the CDR3 is TGCGCCAGCAGCTTGTCCGATAGCTCCTACAATGAGCAGTTCTTC. Translation: CASSLSDSSYNEQFF.

V usage is TRBV29-1 and J usage is TRBJ1-4; D not certain. Trimming removed 7 bases from V and 4 bases from J, with 10 bases in between. The CDR3 consists of 12 residues. The germline CDR1 and CDR2 sequences are SQVTM and ANQGSEA. DNA of the CDR3: TGCAGCGCCCTAGAGGATAATGAAAAACTGTTTTTT. Its protein product is CSALEDNEKLFF.

J is TRBJ2-7 and V is TRBV7-2; the D gene could be TRBD1 or TRBD2 (5 bases each). Trimming stripped 5 bases from V and 7 bases from J, with 18 bases between. CDR1 and CDR2 from the germline V gene are SGHTA and FQGNSA. The CDR3 is 14 amino acids. The CDR3 region has the DNA TGTGCCAGCAGCGGCCGGGACGTGTTCGGGGAGCAGTACTTC. It encodes CASSGRDVFGEQYF.

The sample holds a few counts of this clone. The rearrangement links TRBV5-8 to TRBJ1-1; D is undetermined. Germline assignment: CDR1 SGHTS and CDR2 YDEGEE. The CDR3 consists of 13 residues. Trimming pared 0 bases from V and 11 bases from J, leaving 14 bases between. In nucleotides, the CDR3 is TGTGCCAGCAGCTTGGGGATCGGAGGAAGGGCTTTCTTT. This translates into CASSLGIGGRAFF.

The genes are TRBV7-9 and TRBJ2-5; D is perhaps TRBD1 or TRBD2 (5 bases each). The CDR3 contains 15 residues. Germline V lookup: CDR1 SEHNR, CDR2 FQNEAQ (reference sequence). Trimming cost V 6 bases and J 2 bases, with 16 bases left between them. The CDR3 sequence: CASRVGPEAQETQYF. The CDR3 DNA reads TGTGCCAGCAGGGTGGGGCCGGAGGCTCAAGAGACCCAGTACTTC.

This chain uses TRBV29-1 with TRBJ2-1; D is perhaps TRBD2 (7 bases). The V end was cut by 1 base, the J end by 2 bases, with 15 bases between. Germline lookup yields CDR1 SQVTM and CDR2 ANQGSEA. The CDR3 is made up of 16 amino acids. CDR3 nucleotide sequence: TGCAGCGTTGAAGCCCTTAGGGGGGGGACCTACAATGAGCAGTTCTTC. Its protein is CSVEALRGGTYNEQFF.

This chain connects TRBV9 to TRBJ1-3, with D unresolved. CDR1 is SGDLS, CDR2 YYNGEE, per germline. V dropped 0 bases and J dropped 4 bases, with 8 bases sitting between them. The length of the CDR3 is 14 residues. CDR3 DNA: TGTGCCAGCAGCGTAGCTGGGTCCGGAAACACCATATATTTT. Translated: CASSVAGSGNTIYF. The complete variable domain, with remaining parts taken from reference TRBV9 and TRBJ1-3, reads DSGVTQTPKHLITATGQRVTLRCSPRSGDLSVYWYQQSLDQGLQFLIQYYNGEERAKGNILERFSAQQFPDLHSELNLSSLELGDSALYFCASSVAGSGNTIYFGEGSWLTVV.

The chain uses TRBV12-5 and TRBJ2-7; D is unclear. The CDR3 is 14 residues long. Per germline, CDR1 LGHNT and CDR2 FRNRAP. The V end lost 5 bases, the J end lost 1 base, and 12 bases lay between the germline ends. The CDR3 DNA reads as TGTGCTAGTGGTGGTCGGTGGGGATCCTACGAGCAGTACTTC. Translating it yields CASGGRWGSYEQYF. Looking up the rest from reference TRBV12-5 and TRBJ2-7 gives the full variable domain: DARVTQTPRHKVTEMGQEVTMRCQPILGHNTVFWYRQTMMQGLELLAYFRNRAPLDDSGMPKDRFSAEMPDATLATLKIQPSEPRDSAVYFCASGGRWGSYEQYFGPGTRLTVT.

This clone occurred a few times. The gene calls are TRBV5-4 and TRBJ1-1; 8 nucleotides align to TRBD1. The CDR3 has 14 amino acids. Germline values: CDR1 SGHNT, CDR2 YYREEE (reference sequence). V trimming: 6 bases; J trimming: 1 base; junction bases outside the gene matches: 5. The CDR3 DNA reads TGTGCCAGCACCCTGACAGGGGAGAACACTGAAGCTTTCTTT. Its protein is CASTLTGENTEAFF. The whole variable domain, filled in from reference TRBV5-4 and TRBJ1-1, reads ETGVTQSPTHLIKTRGQQVTLRCSSQSGHNTVSWYQQALGQGPQFIFQYYREEENGRGNFPPRFSGLQFPNYSSELNVNALELDDSALYLCASTLTGENTEAFFGQGTRLTVV.

The chain is built from TRBV6-5 and TRBJ1-3; no reliable D call. Looked up from germline, CDR1 is MNHEY and CDR2 is SVGAGI. The V end was cut by 2 bases, the J end by 2 bases, with 7 bases between. The CDR3 has 14 amino acids. In DNA, the CDR3 is TGTGCCAGCAGTTACCTCTCTACTGGAAACACCATATATTTT. It yields the protein CASSYLSTGNTIYF.

The chain uses TRBV5-4 and TRBJ2-3; tentatively, D is TRBD1 (6 bases). The V end lost 5 bases, the J end lost 3 bases, and 22 bases lay between the germline ends. CDR3 length: 17 residues. Germline CDR1 reads SGHNT; CDR2 reads YYREEE (reference sequence). CDR3 sequence reads: CASSSDITGSWTDTQYF. CDR3 nucleotide sequence: TGTGCCAGCAGTTCGGACATTACAGGGTCGTGGACAGATACGCAGTATTTT.

V is TRBV12-5 and J is TRBJ2-2; TRBD1 matches 7 bases. Germline lookup yields CDR1 LGHNT and CDR2 FRNRAP. The ends lost 0 bases at V and 8 bases at J; junction bases unmatched: 6. The CDR3 is made up of 15 amino acids. DNA of the CDR3: TGTGCTAGTGGTTTGGTACTAGGGGGCTCGGGGGAGCTGTTTTTT. The encoded protein is CASGLVLGGSGELFF.

The chain uses TRBV6-6 and TRBJ1-2; D not certain. This CDR3 is built from 11 residues. Trimming pared 4 bases from V and 7 bases from J, leaving 7 bases between. In germline, CDR1 is MNHNY, CDR2 SVGAGI (reference sequence). The CDR3 coding sequence is TGTGCCAGCAGTTTAGGGCGTGGCTACACCTTC. Translating gives CASSLGRGYTF.

This chain joins TRBV29-1 and TRBJ2-1, with D hard to call. CDR3 length equals 10 residues. V was clipped by 4 bases and J by 9 bases, with 7 bases between them. Looked up from germline, CDR1 is SQVTM and CDR2 is ANQGSEA. DNA of the CDR3: TGCAGCGTTGGAGCCGGTGAGCAGTTCTTC. Its translation is CSVGAGEQFF.

The chain uses TRBV4-3 and TRBJ1-1, with unresolved D. V gave up 3 bases and J gave up 8 bases, with 13 bases separating them. The CDR3 contains 13 residues. Germline V gene data show CDR1 as LGHNA and CDR2 as YSLEER. CDR3 in DNA: TGCGCCAGCAGCCAGGGGTTGGGCTCGGAAGCTTTCTTT. This encodes CASSQGLGSEAFF.

This chain connects TRBV11-2 to TRBJ1-1, with 9 nucleotides matching TRBD1. The CDR3 spans 15 residues. Losses at the gene ends were 4 bases for V and 1 base for J; bases not matched to a gene: 4. CDR1 is SGHAT, CDR2 FQNNGV, per germline. CDR3 coding DNA: TGTGCCAGCAGCTACGGGACAGGGAGGAACACTGAAGCTTTCTTT. Translation: CASSYGTGRNTEAFF.

This clone was seen once. The CDR3 DNA reads TGTGCCAGCAGCTTGGGACAGGTTGCCGCTGAAGCTTTCTTT. It translates to CASSLGQVAAEAFF. The rearrangement uses TRBV7-2 and TRBJ1-1; TRBD1 aligns across 8 bases. J gave up 6 bases and V 3 bases, and 6 bases lay outside the gene matches. The CDR3 contains 14 residues. Germline values: CDR1 SGHTA, CDR2 FQGNSA. Together with reference TRBV7-2 and TRBJ1-1, the CDR3 gives the full variable domain: GAGVSQSPSNKVTEKGKDVELRCDPISGHTALYWYRQSLGQGLEFLIYFQGNSAPDKSGLPSDRFSAERTGGSVSTLTIQRTQQEDSAVYLCASSLGQVAAEAFFGQGTRLTVV.

The J gene is TRBJ1-2, the V gene TRBV4-3, with a possible D match to TRBD1 (5 bases). Germline V gene data show CDR1 as LGHNA and CDR2 as YSLEER. Deletions cut 2 bases from V and 1 base from J, with 8 bases between. The CDR3 extends over 14 amino acids. The CDR3 protein is CASSQQTDNYGYTF. Here the CDR3 DNA reads TGCGCCAGCAGCCAACAGACAGATAACTATGGCTACACCTTC.

This chain uses TRBV29-1 with TRBJ2-3, with 7 bases matching TRBD2. CDR3 size: 15 residues. Per the germline V gene, CDR1 is SQVTM and CDR2 is ANQGSEA. V shed 4 bases, J shed 0 bases, and the junction held 7 bases outside the gene matches. The CDR3 here is CSVVREGHSTDTQYF. The CDR3 region has the DNA TGCAGCGTTGTGAGGGAGGGCCATAGCACAGATACGCAGTATTTT.

The rearrangement joins TRBV7-2 to TRBJ2-1; no definite D call. V was trimmed by 0 bases and J by 8 bases, leaving 5 bases between them. Germline V gene sequence: CDR1 SGHTA, CDR2 FQGNSA. The CDR3 spans 12 residues. The CDR3 DNA follows: TGTGCCAGCAGCTTAGCGCTCGATGAGCAGTTCTTC. Translated: CASSLALDEQFF. Filled out from reference TRBV7-2 and TRBJ2-1, the complete variable domain reads GAGVSQSPSNKVTEKGKDVELRCDPISGHTALYWYRQSLGQGLEFLIYFQGNSAPDKSGLPSDRFSAERTGGSVSTLTIQRTQQEDSAVYLCASSLALDEQFFGPGTRLTVL.

The genes are TRBV7-2 and TRBJ2-1; TRBD2 is a possible D gene (6 bases). The CDR3 consists of 13 residues. Germline V gene data show CDR1 as SGHTA and CDR2 as FQGNSA. V was pared by 4 bases and J by 7 bases, with 11 bases between. The CDR3 nucleotides are TGTGCCAGCAGCTCCTTCCGGGGGAATGAGCAGTTCTTC. Translation: CASSSFRGNEQFF.

V gene TRBV4-3 combines with J gene TRBJ1-2, with no clear D. The CDR3 sequence is 15 residues long. Per the germline V gene, CDR1 is LGHNA and CDR2 is YSLEER. V shed 0 bases and J shed 3 bases, with 11 bases lying between them. DNA for the CDR3: TGCGCCAGCAGCCAAGAGACCCGGGCCTACTATGGCTACACCTTC. It is translated as CASSQETRAYYGYTF.

This clone was seen just once. The V and J genes are TRBV7-5 and TRBJ2-7; the D call TRBD1 from the table was never checked on the DNA. TRBV7-5 is assigned pseudogene status. CDR3 size: 13 residues. For the CDR3, the DNA is TGTGCCAGAAGCTTAAAACAGGGGTACGAGCAGTACTTC. It encodes CARSLKQGYEQYF.

The gene calls are TRBV7-2 and TRBJ1-1; no clear D gene. This CDR3 has 14 residues. The germline V and J ends were trimmed by 5 bases and 2 bases, with 12 bases remaining between them. Germline V gives CDR1 SGHTA, CDR2 FQGNSA. The CDR3 DNA follows: TGTGCCAGCAGCCCTTCCACAGCTAACACTGAAGCTTTCTTT. Translation: CASSPSTANTEAFF.

The rearrangement links TRBV9 to TRBJ1-2; a weak D match, TRBD1 (6 bases). V was pared by 0 bases and J by 8 bases, with 14 bases between. Germline CDR1 reads SGDLS; CDR2 reads YYNGEE. CDR3 length: 14 residues. The CDR3 spells CASSVGRGARGYTF. DNA of the CDR3: TGTGCCAGCAGCGTAGGGCGGGGGGCTAGAGGCTACACCTTC.